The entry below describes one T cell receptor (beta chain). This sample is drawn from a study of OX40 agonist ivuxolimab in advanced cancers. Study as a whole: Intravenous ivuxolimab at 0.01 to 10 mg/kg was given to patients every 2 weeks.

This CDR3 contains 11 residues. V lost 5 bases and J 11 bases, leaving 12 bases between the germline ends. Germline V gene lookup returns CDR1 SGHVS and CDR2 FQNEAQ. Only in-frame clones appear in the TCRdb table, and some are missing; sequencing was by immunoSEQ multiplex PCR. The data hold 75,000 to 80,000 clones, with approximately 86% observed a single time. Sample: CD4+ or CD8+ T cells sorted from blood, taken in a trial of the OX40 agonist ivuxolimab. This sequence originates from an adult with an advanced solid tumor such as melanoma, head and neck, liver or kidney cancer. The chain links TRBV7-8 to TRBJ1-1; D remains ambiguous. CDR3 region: CASSADQMAFF. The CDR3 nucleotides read TGTGCCAGCAGCGCGGATCAGATGGCTTTCTTT.